This T cell receptor beta chain was retrieved from a study of kidney transplant recipient with SARS-CoV-2 infection (dated by TCRdb to the early 2020s). Sequencer: Illumina MiSeq. The peripheral T cell repertoire was profiled for human TCRbeta genes. The authors processed their data as follows. Beta-binomial modelling was applied to test for differential clonotype abundance so that variability over time was accounted for. Expanded clonotypes were screened against the ImmuneCODE reference database of SARS-CoV-2-associated TCRs and were mapped to viral genome regions. Additional analyses of the repertoire looked at TRBV gene usage, CDR3 length, CDR3 amino acid overlap between time points, clonotype abundance distributions and Jaccard similarity. The public reads were quality trimmed at Q25 with fastp and then assembled into clones with MiXCR by TCRdb, keeping productive beta chains. Merged by CDR3 protein, the rows form single entries marked with the most common genes and DNA. The V and J calls follow TCRdb's processing rather than the paper's. The sample has roughly 250,000 distinct CDR3 sequences on record, less than 35% of them singletons. The ten most abundant clones make up 7% to 8% of the sample.

The CDR1 and CDR2 encoded by the germline V gene are MGHRA and YSYEKL. The cysteine opens and the phenylalanine closes a CDR3 of 17 amino acids. Just CDR3 DNA is preserved here, 51 bases in frame from base 1. As to this clonotype: Its antigen is not yet known. A junction boundary mismatches the germline segment, possibly from a read error.

The sample's time point, from its label and the paper: pre-pandemic baseline sample and day 111 after first positive SARS-CoV-2 test. The specimen was a blood sample, collected at baseline and on day 111 from a kidney transplant recipient. This TCR came from a male patient in his thirties who had COVID-19 and was a kidney transplant recipient. Post transplant, some T cells may arise from the graft donor. The rearrangement joined TRBV4-1 to TRBJ2-3, and 7 bases in between align with TRBD1. The CDR3 reads as follows: CANSQVVDRDSLDTQYF. The nucleotide sequence is TGCGCCAACAGCCAAGTCGTCGACAGGGATAGTCTTGATACGCAGTATTTT.